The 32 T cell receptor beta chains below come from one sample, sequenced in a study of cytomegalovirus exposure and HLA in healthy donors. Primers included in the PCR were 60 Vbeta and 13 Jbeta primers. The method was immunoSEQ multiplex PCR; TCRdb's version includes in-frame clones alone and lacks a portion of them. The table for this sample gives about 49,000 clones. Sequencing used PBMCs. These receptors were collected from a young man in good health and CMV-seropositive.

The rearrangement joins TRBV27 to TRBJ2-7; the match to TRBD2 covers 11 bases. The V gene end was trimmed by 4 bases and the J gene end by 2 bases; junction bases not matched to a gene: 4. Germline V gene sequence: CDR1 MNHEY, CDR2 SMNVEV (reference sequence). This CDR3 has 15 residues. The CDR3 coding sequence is TGTGCCAGCAGTTCGCCGGGACTAGCGGCCTACGAGCAGTACTTC. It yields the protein CASSSPGLAAYEQYF.

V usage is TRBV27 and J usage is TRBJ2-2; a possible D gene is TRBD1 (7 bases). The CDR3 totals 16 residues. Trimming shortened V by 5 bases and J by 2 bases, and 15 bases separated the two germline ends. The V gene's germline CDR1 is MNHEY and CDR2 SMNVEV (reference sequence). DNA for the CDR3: TGTGCCAGCAGTCCCCGGGGGACAGAAAACACCGGGGAGCTGTTTTTT. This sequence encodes CASSPRGTENTGELFF.

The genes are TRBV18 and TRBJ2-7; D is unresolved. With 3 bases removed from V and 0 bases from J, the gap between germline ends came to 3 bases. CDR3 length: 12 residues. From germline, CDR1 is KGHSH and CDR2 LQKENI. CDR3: CASSPHSYEQYF. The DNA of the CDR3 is TGTGCCAGCTCACCCCACTCCTACGAGCAGTACTTC.

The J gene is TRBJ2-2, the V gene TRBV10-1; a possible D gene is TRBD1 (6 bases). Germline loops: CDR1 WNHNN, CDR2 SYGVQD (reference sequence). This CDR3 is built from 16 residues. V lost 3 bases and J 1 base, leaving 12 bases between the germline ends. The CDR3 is CASSEWGPVNTGELFF. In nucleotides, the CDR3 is TGCGCCAGCAGTGAATGGGGGCCGGTGAACACCGGGGAGCTGTTTTTT.

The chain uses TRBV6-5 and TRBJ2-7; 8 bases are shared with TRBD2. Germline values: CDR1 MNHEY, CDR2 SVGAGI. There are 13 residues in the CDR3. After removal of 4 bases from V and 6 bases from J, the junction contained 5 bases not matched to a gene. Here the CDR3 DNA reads TGTGCCAGCAGTTGGGCGGGAGGCGGCGAGCAGTACTTC. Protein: CASSWAGGGEQYF.

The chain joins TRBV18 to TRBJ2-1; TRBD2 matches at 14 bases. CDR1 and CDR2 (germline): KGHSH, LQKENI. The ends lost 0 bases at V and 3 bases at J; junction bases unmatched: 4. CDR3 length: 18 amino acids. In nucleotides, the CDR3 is TGTGCCAGCTCACCACCGGGACTAGCGGGAGCTAACTACAATGAGCAGTTCTTC. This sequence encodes CASSPPGLAGANYNEQFF.

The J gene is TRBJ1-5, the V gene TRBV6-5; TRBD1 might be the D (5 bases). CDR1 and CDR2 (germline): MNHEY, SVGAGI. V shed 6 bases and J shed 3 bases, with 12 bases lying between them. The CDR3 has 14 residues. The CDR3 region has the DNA TGTGCCAGCAGCCGCCAGGGCAACAATCAGCCCCAGCATTTT. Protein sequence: CASSRQGNNQPQHF.

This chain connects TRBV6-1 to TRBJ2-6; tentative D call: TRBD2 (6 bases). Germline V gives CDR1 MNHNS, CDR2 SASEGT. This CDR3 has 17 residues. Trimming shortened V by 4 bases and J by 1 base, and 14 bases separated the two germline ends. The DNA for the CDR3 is TGTGCCAGCAGTGTGACTAGATACCCTTCTGGGGCCAACGTCCTGACTTTC. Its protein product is CASSVTRYPSGANVLTF.

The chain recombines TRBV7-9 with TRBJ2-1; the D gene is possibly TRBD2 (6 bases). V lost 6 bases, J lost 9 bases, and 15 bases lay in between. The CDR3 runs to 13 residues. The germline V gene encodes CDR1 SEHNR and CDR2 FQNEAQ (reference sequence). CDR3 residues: CASRAGTSVEQFF. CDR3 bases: TGTGCCAGCAGGGCCGGGACTTCGGTTGAGCAGTTCTTC.

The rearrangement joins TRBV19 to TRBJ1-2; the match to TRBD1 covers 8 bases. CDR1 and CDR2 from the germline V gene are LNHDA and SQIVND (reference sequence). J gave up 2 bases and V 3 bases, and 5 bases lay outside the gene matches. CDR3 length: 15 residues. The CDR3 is CASSISQGANYGYTF. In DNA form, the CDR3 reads TGTGCCAGTAGTATCTCCCAGGGGGCCAACTATGGCTACACCTTC.

The CDR3, as DNA: TGTGCCACCAGCAGAGCGTCCTCCGGGGAGCTGTTTTTT. It is translated as CATSRASSGELFF. The V call is TRBV15, the J call TRBJ2-2, with D unclear. Germline V gene data show CDR1 as LNHNV and CDR2 as YYDKDF (reference sequence). The germline V and J ends were trimmed by 1 base and 6 bases, with 6 bases remaining between them. This CDR3 is built from 13 residues.

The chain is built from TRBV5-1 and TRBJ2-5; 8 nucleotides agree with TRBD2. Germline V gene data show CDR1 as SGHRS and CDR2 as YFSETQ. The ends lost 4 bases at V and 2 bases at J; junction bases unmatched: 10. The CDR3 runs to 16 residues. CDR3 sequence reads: CASSHLGTRVQETQYF. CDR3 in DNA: TGCGCCAGCAGCCATCTCGGGACTAGGGTACAAGAGACCCAGTACTTC.

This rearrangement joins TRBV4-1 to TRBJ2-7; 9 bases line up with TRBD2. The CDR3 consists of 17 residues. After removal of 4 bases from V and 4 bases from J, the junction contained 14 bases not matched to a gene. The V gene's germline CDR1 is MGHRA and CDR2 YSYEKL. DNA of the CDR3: TGCGCCAGCAGCCTGCAGCCACCGACTAGCGGCCAATACGAGCAGTACTTC. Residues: CASSLQPPTSGQYEQYF.

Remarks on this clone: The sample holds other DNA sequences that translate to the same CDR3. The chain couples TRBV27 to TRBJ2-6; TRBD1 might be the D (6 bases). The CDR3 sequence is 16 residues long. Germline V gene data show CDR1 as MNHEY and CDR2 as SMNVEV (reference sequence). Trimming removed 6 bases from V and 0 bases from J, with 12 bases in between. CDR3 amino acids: CASRGTLISGANVLTF. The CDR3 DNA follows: TGTGCCAGCAGAGGGACATTGATCTCTGGGGCCAACGTCCTGACTTTC.

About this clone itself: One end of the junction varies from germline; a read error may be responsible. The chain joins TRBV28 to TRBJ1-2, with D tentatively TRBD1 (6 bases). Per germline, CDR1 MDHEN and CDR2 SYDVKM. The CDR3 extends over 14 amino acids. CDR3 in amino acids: CASRVQGEDHGYTF. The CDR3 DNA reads TGTGCCAGCAGGGTACAGGGTGAAGACCATGGCTACACTTTC.

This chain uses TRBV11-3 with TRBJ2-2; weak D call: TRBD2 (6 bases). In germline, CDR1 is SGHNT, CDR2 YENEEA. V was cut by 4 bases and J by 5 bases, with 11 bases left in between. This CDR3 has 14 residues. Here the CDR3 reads CASSSMTRTGELFF. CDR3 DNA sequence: TGTGCCAGCAGCTCTATGACTAGAACCGGGGAGCTGTTTTTT.

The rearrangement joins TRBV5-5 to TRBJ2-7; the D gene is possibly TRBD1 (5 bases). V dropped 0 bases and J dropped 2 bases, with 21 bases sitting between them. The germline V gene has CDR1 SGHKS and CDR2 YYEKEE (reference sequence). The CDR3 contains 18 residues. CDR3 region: CASSLGPLVFRDTYEQYF. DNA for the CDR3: TGTGCCAGCAGCTTGGGCCCCCTGGTATTCAGGGATACCTACGAGCAGTACTTC. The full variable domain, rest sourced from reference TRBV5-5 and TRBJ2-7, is DAGVTQSPTHLIKTRGQQVTLRCSPISGHKSVSWYQQVLGQGPQFIFQYYEKEERGRGNFPDRFSARQFPNYSSELNVNALLLGDSALYLCASSLGPLVFRDTYEQYFGPGTRLTVT.

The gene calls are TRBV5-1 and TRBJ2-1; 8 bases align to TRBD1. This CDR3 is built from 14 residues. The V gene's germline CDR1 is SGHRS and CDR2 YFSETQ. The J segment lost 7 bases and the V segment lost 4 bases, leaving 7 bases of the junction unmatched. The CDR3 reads CASSPGQGGNEQFF. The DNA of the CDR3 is TGCGCCAGCAGCCCTGGACAGGGCGGTAATGAGCAGTTCTTC.

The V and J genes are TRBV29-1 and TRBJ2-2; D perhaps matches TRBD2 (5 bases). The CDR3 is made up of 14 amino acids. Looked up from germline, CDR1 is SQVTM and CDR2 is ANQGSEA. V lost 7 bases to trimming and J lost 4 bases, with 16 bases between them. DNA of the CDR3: TGCAGCGCTCGAGACGGGATCGGCACCGGGGAGCTGTTTTTT. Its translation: CSARDGIGTGELFF.

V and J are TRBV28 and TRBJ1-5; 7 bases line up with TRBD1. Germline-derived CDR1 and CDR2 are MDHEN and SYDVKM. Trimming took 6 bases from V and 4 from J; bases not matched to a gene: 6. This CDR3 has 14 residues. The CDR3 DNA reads TGTGCCAGCAGACCAGACAGGGTAAATCAGCCCCAGCATTTT. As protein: CASRPDRVNQPQHF.

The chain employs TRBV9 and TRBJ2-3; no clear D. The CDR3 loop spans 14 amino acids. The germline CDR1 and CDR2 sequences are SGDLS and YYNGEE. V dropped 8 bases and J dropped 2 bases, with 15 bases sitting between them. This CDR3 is CASESPTDTDTQYF. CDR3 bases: TGTGCCAGTGAGAGTCCCACAGACACAGATACGCAGTATTTT.

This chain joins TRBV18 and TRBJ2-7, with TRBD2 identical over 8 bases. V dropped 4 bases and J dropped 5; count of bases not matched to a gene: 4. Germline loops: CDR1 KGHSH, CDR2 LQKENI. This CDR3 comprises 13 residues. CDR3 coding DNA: TGTGCCAGCTCACGCGGGAGGCCCAACGAGCAGTACTTC. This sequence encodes CASSRGRPNEQYF.

The CDR3 is CASVAGQKETQYF. The CDR3 bases are TGCGCCAGCGTCGCCGGACAGAAAGAGACCCAGTACTTC. The V gene is TRBV5-1, the J gene TRBJ2-5, with a possible D match to TRBD1 (6 bases). Trimming shortened V by 7 bases and J by 3 bases, and 13 bases separated the two germline ends. Germline V lookup: CDR1 SGHRS, CDR2 YFSETQ. CDR3 length equals 13 residues. The full variable domain, its missing parts supplied by reference TRBV5-1 and TRBJ2-5, is KAGVTQTPRYLIKTRGQQVTLSCSPISGHRSVSWYQQTPGQGLQFLFEYFSETQRNKGNFPGRFSGRQFSNSRSEMNVSTLELGDSALYLCASVAGQKETQYFGPGTRLLVL.

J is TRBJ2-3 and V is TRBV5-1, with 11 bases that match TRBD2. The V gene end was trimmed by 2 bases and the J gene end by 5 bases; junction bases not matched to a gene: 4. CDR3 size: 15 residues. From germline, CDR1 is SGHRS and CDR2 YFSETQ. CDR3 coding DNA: TGCGCCAGCAGCTTTGCGGGACTAGCGGTAGATACGCAGTATTTT. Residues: CASSFAGLAVDTQYF.

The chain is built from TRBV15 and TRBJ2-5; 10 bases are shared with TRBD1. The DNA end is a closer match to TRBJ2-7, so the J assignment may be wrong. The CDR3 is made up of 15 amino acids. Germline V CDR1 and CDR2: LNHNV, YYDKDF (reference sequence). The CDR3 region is CATSRPGQGIYEQYF. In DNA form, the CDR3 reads TGTGCCACCAGCAGGCCGGGACAGGGGATCTACGAGCAGTACTTC.

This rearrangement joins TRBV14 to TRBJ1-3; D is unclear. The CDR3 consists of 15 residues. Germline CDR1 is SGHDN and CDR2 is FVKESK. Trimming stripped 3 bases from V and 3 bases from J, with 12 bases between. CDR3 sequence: CASSHPRVYGNTIYF. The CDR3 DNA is TGTGCCAGCAGCCACCCGAGGGTATATGGAAACACCATATATTTT.

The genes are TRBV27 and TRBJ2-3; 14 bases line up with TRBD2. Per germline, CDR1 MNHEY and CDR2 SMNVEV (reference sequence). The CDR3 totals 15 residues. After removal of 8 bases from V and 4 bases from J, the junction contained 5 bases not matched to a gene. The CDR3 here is CASGTSGSWSDTQYF. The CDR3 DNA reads TGTGCCAGCGGGACTAGCGGGAGTTGGTCAGATACGCAGTATTTT.

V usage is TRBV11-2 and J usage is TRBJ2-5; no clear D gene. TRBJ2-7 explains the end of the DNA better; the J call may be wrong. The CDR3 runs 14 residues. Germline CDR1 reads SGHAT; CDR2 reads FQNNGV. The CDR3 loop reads CASSPGTYNYEQYF. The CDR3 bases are TGTGCCAGCAGCCCCGGAACCTACAACTACGAGCAGTACTTC.

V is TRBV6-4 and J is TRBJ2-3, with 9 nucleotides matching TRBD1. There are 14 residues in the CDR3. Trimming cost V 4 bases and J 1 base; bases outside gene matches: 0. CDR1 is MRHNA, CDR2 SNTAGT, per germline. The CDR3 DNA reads TGTGCCAGCAGTGGGACAGGGGGCACAGATACGCAGTATTTT. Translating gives CASSGTGGTDTQYF.

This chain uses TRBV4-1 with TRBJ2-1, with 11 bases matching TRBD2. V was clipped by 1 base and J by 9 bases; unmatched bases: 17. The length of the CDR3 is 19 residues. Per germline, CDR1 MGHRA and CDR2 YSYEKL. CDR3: CASSQVRGTTLAGGSEQFF. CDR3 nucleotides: TGCGCCAGCAGCCAAGTTCGGGGGACAACTCTAGCGGGAGGCAGTGAGCAGTTCTTC.

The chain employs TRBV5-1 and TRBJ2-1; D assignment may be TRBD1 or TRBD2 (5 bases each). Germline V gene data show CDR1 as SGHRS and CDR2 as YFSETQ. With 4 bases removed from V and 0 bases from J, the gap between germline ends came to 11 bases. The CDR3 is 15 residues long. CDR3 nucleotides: TGCGCCAGCAGCCTGGGGCGGGTCTCCTACAATGAGCAGTTCTTC. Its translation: CASSLGRVSYNEQFF. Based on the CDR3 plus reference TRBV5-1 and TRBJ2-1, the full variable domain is KAGVTQTPRYLIKTRGQQVTLSCSPISGHRSVSWYQQTPGQGLQFLFEYFSETQRNKGNFPGRFSGRQFSNSRSEMNVSTLELGDSALYLCASSLGRVSYNEQFFGPGTRLTVL.

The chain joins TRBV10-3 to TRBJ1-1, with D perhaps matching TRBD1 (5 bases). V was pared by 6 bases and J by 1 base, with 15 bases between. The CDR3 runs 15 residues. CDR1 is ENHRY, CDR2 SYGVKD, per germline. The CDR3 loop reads CAISELSTENTEAFF. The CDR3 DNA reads TGTGCCATCAGCGAACTCTCGACAGAGAACACTGAAGCTTTCTTT.